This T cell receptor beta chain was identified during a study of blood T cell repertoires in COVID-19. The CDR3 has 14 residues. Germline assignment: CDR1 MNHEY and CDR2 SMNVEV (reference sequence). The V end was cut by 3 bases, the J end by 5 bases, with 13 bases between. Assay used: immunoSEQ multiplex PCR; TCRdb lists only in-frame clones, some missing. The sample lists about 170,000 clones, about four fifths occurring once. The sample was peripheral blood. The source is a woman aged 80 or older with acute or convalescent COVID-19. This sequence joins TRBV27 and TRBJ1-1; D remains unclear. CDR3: CASSLLGGRTEAFF. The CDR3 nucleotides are TGTGCCAGCAGTTTGTTGGGAGGGAGAACTGAAGCTTTCTTT.